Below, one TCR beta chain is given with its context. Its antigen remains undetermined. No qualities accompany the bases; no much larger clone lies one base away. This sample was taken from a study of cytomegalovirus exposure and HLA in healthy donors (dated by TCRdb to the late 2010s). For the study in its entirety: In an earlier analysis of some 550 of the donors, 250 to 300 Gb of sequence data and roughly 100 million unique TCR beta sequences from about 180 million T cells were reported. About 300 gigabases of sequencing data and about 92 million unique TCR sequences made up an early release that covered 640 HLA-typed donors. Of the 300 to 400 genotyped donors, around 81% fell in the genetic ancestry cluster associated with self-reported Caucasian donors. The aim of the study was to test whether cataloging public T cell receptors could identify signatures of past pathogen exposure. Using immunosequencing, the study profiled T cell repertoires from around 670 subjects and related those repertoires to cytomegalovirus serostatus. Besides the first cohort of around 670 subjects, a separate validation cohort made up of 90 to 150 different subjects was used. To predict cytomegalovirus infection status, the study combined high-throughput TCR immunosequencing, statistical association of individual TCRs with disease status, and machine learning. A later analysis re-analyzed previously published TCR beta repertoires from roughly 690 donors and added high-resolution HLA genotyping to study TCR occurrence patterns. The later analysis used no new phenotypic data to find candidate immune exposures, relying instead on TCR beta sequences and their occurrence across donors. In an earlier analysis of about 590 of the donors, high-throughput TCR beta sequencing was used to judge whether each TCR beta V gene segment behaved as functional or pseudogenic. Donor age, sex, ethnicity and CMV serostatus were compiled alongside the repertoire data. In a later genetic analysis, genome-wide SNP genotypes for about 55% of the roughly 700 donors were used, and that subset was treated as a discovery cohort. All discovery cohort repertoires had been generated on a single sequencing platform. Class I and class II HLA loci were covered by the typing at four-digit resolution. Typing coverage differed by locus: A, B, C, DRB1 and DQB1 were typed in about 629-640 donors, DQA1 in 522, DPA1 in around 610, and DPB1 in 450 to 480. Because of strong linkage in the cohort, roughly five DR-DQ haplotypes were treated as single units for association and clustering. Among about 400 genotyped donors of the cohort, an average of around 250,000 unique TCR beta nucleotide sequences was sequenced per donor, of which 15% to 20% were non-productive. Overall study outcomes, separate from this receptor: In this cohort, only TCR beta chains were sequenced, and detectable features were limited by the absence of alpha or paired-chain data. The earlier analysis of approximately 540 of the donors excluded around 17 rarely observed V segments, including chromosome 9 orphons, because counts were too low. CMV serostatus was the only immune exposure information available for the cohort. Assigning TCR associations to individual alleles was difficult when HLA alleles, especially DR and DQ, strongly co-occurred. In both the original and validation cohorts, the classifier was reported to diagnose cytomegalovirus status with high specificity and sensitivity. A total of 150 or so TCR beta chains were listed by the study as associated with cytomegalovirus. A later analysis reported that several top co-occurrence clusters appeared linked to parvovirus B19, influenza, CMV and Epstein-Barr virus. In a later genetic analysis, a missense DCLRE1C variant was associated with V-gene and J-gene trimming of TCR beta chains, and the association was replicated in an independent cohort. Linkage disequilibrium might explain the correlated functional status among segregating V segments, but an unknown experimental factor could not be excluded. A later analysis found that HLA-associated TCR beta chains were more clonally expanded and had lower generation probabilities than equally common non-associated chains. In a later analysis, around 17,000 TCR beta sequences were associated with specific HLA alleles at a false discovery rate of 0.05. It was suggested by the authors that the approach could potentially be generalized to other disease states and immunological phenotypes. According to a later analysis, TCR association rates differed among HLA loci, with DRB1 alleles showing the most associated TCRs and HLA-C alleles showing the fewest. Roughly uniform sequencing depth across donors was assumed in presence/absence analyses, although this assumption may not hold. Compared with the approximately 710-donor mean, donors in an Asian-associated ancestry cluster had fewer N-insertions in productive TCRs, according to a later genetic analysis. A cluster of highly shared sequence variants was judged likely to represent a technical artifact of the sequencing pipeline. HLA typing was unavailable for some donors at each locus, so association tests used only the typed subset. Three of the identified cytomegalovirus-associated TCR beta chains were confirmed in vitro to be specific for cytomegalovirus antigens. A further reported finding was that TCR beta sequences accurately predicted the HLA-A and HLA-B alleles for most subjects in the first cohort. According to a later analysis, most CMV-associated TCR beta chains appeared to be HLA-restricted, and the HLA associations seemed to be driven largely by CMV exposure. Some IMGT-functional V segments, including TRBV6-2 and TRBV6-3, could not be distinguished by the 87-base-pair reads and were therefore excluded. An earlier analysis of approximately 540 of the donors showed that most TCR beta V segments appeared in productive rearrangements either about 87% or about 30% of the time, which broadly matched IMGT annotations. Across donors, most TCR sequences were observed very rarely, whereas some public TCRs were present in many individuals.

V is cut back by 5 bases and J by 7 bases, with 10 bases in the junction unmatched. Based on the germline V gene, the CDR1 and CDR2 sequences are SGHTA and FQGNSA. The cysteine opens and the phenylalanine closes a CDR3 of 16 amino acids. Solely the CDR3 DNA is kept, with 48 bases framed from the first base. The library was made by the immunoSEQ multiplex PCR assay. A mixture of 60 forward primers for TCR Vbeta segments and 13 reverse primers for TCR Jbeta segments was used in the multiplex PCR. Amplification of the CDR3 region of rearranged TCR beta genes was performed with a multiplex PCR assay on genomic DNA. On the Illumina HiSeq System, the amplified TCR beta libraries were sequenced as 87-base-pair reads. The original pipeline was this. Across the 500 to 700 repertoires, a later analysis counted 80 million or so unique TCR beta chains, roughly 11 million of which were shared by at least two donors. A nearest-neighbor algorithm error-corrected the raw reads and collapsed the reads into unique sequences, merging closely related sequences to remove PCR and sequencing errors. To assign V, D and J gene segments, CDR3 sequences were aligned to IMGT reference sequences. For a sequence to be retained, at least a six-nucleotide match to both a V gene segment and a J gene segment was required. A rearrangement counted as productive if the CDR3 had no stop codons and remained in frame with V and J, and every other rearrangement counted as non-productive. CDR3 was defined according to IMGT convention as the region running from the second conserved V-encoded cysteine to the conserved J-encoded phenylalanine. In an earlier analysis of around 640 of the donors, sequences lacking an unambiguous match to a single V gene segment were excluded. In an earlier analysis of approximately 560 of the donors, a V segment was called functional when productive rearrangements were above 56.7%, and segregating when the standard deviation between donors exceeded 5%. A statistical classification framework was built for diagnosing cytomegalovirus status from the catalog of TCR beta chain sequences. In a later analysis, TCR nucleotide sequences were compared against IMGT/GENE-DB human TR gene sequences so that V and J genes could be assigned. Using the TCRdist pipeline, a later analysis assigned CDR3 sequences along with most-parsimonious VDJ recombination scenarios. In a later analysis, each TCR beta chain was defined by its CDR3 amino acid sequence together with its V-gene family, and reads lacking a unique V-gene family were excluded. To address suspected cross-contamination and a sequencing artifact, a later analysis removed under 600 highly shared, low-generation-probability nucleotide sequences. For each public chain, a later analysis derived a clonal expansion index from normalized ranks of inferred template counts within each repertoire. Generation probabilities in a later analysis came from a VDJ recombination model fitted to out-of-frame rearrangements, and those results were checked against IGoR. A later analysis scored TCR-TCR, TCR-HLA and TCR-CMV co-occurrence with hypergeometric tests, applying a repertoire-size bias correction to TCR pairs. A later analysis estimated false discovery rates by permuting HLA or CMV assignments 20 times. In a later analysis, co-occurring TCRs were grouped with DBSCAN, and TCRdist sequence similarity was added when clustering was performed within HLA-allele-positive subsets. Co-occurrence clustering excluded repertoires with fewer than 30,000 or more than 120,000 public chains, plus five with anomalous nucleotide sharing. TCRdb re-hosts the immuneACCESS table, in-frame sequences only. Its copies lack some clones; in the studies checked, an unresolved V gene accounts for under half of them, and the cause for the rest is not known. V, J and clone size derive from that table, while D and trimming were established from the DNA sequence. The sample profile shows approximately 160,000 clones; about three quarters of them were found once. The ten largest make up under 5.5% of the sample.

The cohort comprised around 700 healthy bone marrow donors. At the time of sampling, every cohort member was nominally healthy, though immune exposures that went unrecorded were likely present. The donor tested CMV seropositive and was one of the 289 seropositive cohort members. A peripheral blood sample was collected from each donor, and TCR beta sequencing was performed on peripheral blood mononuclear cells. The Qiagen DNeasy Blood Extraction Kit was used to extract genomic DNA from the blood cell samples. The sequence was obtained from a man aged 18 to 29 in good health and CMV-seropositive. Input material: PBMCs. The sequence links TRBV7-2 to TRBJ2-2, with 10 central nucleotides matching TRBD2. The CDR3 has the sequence CASSPSGRAGGGELFF. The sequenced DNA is TGTGCCAGCAGCCCGAGCGGGAGGGCCGGAGGCGGGGAGCTGTTTTTT.